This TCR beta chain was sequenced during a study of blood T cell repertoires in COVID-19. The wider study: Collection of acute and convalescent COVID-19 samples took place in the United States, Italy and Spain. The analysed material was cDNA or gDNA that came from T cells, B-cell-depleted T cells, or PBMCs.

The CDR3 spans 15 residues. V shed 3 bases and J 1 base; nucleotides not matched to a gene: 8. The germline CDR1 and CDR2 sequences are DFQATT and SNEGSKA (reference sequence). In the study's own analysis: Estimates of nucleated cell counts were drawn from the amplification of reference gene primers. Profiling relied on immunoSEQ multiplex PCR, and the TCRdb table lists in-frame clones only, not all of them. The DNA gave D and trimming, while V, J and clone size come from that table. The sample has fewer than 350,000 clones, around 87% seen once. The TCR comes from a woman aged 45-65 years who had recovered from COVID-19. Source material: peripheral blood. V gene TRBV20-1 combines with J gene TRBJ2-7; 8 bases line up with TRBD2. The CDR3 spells CSASSAGGRSYEQYF. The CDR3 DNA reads TGCAGTGCTAGTTCGGCGGGGGGCAGGTCCTACGAGCAGTACTTC.